This T cell receptor beta chain was found in a study of blood T cells in healthy people across ages. PCR was performed a second time for 7 to 11 cycles using a sample-barcoded 5' primer and a J-beta primer mix. There were at least 3 million CDR3-containing paired-end reads obtained from each sample. A single record per CDR3 protein comes from TCRdb applying MiXCR to the 5' RACE reads. The data contain some 1.6 million distinct CDR3 sequences, approximately 32% of them singletons. V gave up 3 bases and J gave up 1 base, with 16 bases separating them. The germline V gene encodes CDR1 MDHEN and CDR2 SYDVKM. The CDR3 is made up of 17 amino acids. This clonotype was seen a few times.

The receptor was isolated from a woman younger than 45 in good health. The sequencing input was blood. The gene calls are TRBV28 and TRBJ2-1, with no clear D. CDR3 residues: CASSFLGREGSYNEQFF. In DNA, the CDR3 is TGTGCCAGCAGTTTCCTAGGGCGAGAAGGGTCCTACAATGAGCAGTTCTTC. Drawing the rest from reference TRBV28 and TRBJ2-1, the complete variable domain is DVKVTQSSRYLVKRTGEKVFLECVQDMDHENMFWYRQDPGLGLRLIYFSYDVKMKEKGDIPEGYSVSREKKERFSLILESASTNQTSMYLCASSFLGREGSYNEQFFGPGTRLTVL.